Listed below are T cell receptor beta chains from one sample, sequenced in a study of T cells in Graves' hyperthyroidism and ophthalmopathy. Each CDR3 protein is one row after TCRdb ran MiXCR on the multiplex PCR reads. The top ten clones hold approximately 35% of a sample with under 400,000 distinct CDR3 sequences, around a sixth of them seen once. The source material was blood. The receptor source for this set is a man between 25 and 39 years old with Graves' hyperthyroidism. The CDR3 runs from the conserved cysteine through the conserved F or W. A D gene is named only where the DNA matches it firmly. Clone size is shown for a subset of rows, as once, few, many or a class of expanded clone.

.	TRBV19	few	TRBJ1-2	TGTGCCAGTAGTATTACGACGGGACGGGGACCGATCTATGGCTACACCTTC	CASSITTGRGPIYGYTF
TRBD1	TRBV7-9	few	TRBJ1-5	TGTGCCAGCAGTCGCACAGGGGGGCCCCAGCATTTT	CASSRTGGPQHF
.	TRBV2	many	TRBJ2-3	TGTGCCAGCAGTGAAGAGGGGACTGACACAGATACGCAGTATTTT	CASSEEGTDTDTQYF
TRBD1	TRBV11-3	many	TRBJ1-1	TGTGCCAGCAGCTACGGGACAGTTGAGACTTTCTTT	CASSYGTVETFF
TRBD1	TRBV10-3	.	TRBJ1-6	TGTGCCACCCGGGACAGGGAAAATTCACCCCTCCACTTT	CATRDRENSPLHF
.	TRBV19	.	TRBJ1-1	TGTGCCAGTAGTAATCGGAAAAGAGGGAACACTGAAGCTTTCTTT	CASSNRKRGNTEAFF
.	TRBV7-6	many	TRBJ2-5	TGTGCCAGCAGCTTCGCGGTCCGAGGGGGGGACGGTCAGTACTTC	CASSFAVRGGDGQYF
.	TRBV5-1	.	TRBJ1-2	TGCGCCAGCAGCGCCGTTGGGGCCCCTCCCTATGGCTGCACCTTC	CASSAVGAPPYGCTF
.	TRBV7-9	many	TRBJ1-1	TGTGCCAGCAGCACCCCCACAAGGGTCGAAGCTTTCTTT	CASSTPTRVEAFF
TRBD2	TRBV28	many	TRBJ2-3	TGTGCCAGCCGGGAGGGGACAAGCACAGATACGCAGTATTTT	CASREGTSTDTQYF
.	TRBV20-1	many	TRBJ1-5	TGCAGTGCCAACCGGGGGGGCCTTGGTCAGCCCCAGCATTTT	CSANRGGLGQPQHF
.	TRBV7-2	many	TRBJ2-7	TGTGCCAGCAGCTTACGGACCACCTACGAGCAGTACTTC	CASSLRTTYEQYF
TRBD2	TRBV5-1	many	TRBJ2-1	TGCGCCAGCAGTATGGGGGATAGCGGGAACAATGAGCAGTTCTTC	CASSMGDSGNNEQFF
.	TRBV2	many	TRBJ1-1	TGTGCCAGCAGTGAGAGAGGTTCGAACACTGAAGCTTTCTTT	CASSERGSNTEAFF
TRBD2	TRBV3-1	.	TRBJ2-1	TGTGCCAGCAGCCAAGTCCCCCCCCCACTAGCGGGAGGGCAGTTCTTC	CASSQVPPPLAGGQFF
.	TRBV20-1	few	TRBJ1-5	TGCAGTGCTCAGACCCCCCCGGCGAATCAGCCCCAGCATTTT	CSAQTPPANQPQHF
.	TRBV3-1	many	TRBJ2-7	TGTGCCAGCAGCCTGGCAGCGGACCCCTTTGCCGAGCAGTACTTC	CASSLAADPFAEQYF
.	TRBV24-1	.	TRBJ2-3	TGTGCCACCAGTTCCCCGGATACGCAGTATTTT	CATSSPDTQYF
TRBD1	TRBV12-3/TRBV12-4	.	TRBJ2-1	TGTGCCAGCAGTTTTATACGTCAGGGGGCCTACAATGAGCAGTTCTTC	CASSFIRQGAYNEQFF
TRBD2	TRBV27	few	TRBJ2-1	TGTGCCAGCAGCCCCATGCGGACTAGCGGGACTTGGGTTGGGAATGAGCAGTTCTTC	CASSPMRTSGTWVGNEQFF
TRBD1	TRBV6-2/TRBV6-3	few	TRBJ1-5	TGTGCCAGCAGTACGGGACAGGGTCCCAATCAGCCCCAGCATTTT	CASSTGQGPNQPQHF
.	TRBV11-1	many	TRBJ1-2	TGTGCCAGCAGCTTACAGAACTTCTATGGCTACACCTTC	CASSLQNFYGYTF
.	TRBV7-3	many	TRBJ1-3	TGTGCCAGCAGCCCGCCGGGCGGGGACACCATATATTTT	CASSPPGGDTIYF
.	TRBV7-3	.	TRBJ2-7	TGTGCCAGCAGCGCGGAACAAGCTCTCGGGACCCCCGACAGAACCTCCTACTACGAGCAGTACTTC	CASSAEQALGTPDRTSYYEQYF
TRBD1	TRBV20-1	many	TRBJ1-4	TGCAGTGCTAGAGAACTCACAGGGGGGCACCTAAAACTGTTTTTT	CSARELTGGHLKLFF
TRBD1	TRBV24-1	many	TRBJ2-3	TGTGCCACCAGTGATCCCGGGACAGGGGGCGACGGGAATGTGGATACGCAGTATTTT	CATSDPGTGGDGNVDTQYF
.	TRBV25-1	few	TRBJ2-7	TGTGCCAGCAGTGATCTAGGGGCAGGGGGGAGCTACGAGCAGTACTTC	CASSDLGAGGSYEQYF
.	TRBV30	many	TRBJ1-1	TGTGCCTGGAGTGTAAACACTGAAGCTTTCTTT	CAWSVNTEAFF
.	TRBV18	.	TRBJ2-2	TGTGCCAGCTCTCCCCCAAGGAACACCGGGGAGCTGTTTTTT	CASSPPRNTGELFF
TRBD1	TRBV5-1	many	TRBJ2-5	TGCGCCAGCAGCCCTACAGGGGGCCGAGAGACCCAGTACTTC	CASSPTGGRETQYF